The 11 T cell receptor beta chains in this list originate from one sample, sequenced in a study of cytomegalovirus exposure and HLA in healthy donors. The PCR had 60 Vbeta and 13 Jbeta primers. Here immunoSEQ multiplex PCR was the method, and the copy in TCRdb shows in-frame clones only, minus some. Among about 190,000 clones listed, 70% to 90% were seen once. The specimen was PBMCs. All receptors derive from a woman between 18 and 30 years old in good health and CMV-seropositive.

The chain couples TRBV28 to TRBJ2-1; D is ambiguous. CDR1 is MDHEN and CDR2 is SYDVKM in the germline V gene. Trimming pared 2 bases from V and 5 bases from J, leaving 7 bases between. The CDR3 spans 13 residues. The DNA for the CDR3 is TGTGCCAGCAGTTTAACGCACAACAATGAGCAGTTCTTC. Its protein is CASSLTHNNEQFF.

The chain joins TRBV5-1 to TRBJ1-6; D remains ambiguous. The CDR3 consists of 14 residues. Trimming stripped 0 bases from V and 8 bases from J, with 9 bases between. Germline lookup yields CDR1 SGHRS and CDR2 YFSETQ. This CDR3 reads CASSLDSSDSPLHF. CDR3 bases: TGCGCCAGCAGCTTGGACAGTTCCGATTCACCCCTCCACTTT.

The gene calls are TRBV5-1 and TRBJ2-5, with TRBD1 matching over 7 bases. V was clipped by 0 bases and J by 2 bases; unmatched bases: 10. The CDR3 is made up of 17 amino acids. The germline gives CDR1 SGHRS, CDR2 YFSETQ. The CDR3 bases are TGCGCCAGCAGCTTGGAGGGGGCCCGGGATATACAAGAGACCCAGTACTTC. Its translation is CASSLEGARDIQETQYF.

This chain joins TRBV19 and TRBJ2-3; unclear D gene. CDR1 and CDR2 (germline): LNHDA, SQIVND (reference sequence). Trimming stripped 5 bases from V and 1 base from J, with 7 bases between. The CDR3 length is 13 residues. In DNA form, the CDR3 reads TGTGCCAGTAGTGTAGCAGGCACAGATACGCAGTATTTT. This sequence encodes CASSVAGTDTQYF.

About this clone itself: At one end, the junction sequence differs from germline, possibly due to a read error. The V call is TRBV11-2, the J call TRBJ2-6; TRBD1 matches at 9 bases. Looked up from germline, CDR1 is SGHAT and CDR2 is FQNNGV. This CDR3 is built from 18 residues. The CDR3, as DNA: TGTGCCAGCGGGAGCCGTCGACAGGGGGTCTCAGGGGCCAACGGCCTGACTTTC. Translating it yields CASGSRRQGVSGANGLTF.

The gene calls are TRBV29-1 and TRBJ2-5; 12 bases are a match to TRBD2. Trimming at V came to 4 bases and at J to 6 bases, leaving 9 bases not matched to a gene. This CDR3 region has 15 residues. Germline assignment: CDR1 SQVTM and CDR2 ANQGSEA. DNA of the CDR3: TGCAGCGTTGCCGGACTAGCGGGGAATGGGAAGACCCAGTACTTC. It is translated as CSVAGLAGNGKTQYF.

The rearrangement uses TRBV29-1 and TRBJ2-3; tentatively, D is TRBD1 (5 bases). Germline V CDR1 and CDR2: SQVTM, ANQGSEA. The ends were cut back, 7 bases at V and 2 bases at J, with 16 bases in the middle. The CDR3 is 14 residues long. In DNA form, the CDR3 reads TGCAGCGCGTTCGGACACTCAGCCACAGATACGCAGTATTTT. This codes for CSAFGHSATDTQYF.

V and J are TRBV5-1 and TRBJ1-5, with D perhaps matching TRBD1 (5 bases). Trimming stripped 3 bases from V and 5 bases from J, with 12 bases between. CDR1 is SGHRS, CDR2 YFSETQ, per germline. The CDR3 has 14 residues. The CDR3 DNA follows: TGCGCCAGCAGCTCTCAGGGAGGAGATCAGCCCCAGCATTTT. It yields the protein CASSSQGGDQPQHF.

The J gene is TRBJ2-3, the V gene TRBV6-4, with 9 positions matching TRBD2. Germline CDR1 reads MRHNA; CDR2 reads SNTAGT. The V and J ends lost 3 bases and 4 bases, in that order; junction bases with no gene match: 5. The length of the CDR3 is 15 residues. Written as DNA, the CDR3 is TGTGCCAGCAGTGAAGATAGCGGGGGCGCAGATACGCAGTATTTT. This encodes CASSEDSGGADTQYF.

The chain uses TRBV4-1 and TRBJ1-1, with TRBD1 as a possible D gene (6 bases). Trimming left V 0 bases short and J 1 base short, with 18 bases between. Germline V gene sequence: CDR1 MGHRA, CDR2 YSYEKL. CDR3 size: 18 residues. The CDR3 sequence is CASSQEGALGQPNTEAFF. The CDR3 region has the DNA TGCGCCAGCAGCCAAGAAGGCGCATTAGGACAGCCGAACACTGAAGCTTTCTTT.

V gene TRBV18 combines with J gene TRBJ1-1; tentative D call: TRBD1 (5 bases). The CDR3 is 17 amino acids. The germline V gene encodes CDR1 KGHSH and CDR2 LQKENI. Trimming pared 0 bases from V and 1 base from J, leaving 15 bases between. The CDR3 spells CASSPPGGSGRNTEAFF. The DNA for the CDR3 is TGTGCCAGCTCACCACCTGGGGGGTCCGGTCGGAACACTGAAGCTTTCTTT.